These 22 T cell receptor beta chains were sequenced from one sample in a study of early T cells in non-severe SARS-CoV-2 infection (dated by TCRdb to 2020 to 2022). The library was made by 5' RACE. The sequencing machine was a NextSeq 500. TCRdb reanalyzed the raw reads on its own, using fastp at Q25 for trimming and MiXCR for clone calling, and kept in-frame beta chains. When rows share a CDR3 protein, they turn into one entry using the most common DNA and genes. In all, the sample holds tens of thousands of distinct CDR3 sequences, and roughly 4% of those were seen once. Jointly, the top ten make up about a tenth of the sample. Sequencing was performed on whole blood. The receptors derive from an adult who was a healthcare worker with PCR-confirmed SARS-CoV-2 infection or an uninfected control (not recorded which).

This clonotype was detected many times. V is TRBV6-1 and J is TRBJ2-3, with TRBD2 matching over 7 bases. V trimming: 5 bases; J trimming: 5 bases; junction bases outside the gene matches: 16. The CDR3 is 17 residues long. Germline V gives CDR1 MNHNS, CDR2 SASEGT. The CDR3 loop is CASSPKGGSWEGDTQYF. The CDR3, as DNA: TGTGCCAGCAGTCCGAAAGGCGGTTCGTGGGAGGGAGATACGCAGTATTTT.

This clonotype has only a few counts. The gene calls are TRBV2 and TRBJ2-6; D is unresolved. The CDR3 consists of 16 residues. V was cut by 2 bases and J by 0 bases, with 8 bases left in between. CDR1 SNHLY and CDR2 FYNNEI come from the germline V gene. CDR3 sequence reads: CASSESQPSGANVLTF. The CDR3, as DNA: TGTGCCAGCAGTGAAAGCCAGCCCTCTGGGGCCAACGTCCTGACTTTC.

The CDR3 DNA reads as TGCGCCAGCAGACCCGGGACTAGCGGGAGTAAAGGATACGAGCAGTACTTC. Amino acid sequence: CASRPGTSGSKGYEQYF. The V and J genes are TRBV5-1 and TRBJ2-7; 14 bases align to TRBD2. Trimming removed 5 bases from V and 4 bases from J; junction bases left unmatched: 11. This CDR3 is 17 amino acids long. Germline V gives CDR1 SGHRS, CDR2 YFSETQ.

This clonotype was seen many times. V usage is TRBV12-3 or TRBV12-4 and J usage is TRBJ2-3; TRBD2 aligns across 7 bases. This CDR3 has 16 residues. V lost 5 bases and J lost 4; bases outside the gene matches: 12. CDR3: CASSTGSGRASDTQYF. For the CDR3, the DNA is TGTGCCAGCAGTACCGGGAGTGGGAGGGCCTCAGATACGCAGTATTTT.

This clonotype was seen at least ten times. The rearrangement uses TRBV6-5 and TRBJ2-6; D perhaps matches TRBD2 (5 bases). The length of the CDR3 is 14 residues. The V gene lost 7 bases and the J gene lost 0 bases, with 7 bases spanning the gap. Germline CDR1 is MNHEY and CDR2 is SVGAGI. This chain's CDR3 is CASTRGSGANVLTF. In DNA form, the CDR3 reads TGTGCCAGCACACGGGGCTCTGGGGCCAACGTCCTGACTTTC.

This clonotype appeared many times. V usage is TRBV24-1 and J usage is TRBJ2-1, with 7 bases matching TRBD2. The CDR3 loop spans 13 amino acids. The germline gives CDR1 KGHDR, CDR2 SFDVKD. V shed 4 bases and J 10 bases; nucleotides not matched to a gene: 6. This CDR3 is CATSEAGLREQFF. The CDR3 nucleotides read TGTGCCACCAGTGAAGCGGGACTTCGGGAGCAGTTCTTC.

Comments on this clonotype: A much larger clonotype is one base distant, so this may be a read error. This chain connects TRBV2 to TRBJ1-3; TRBD1 agrees at 10 bases. V trimming: 6 bases; J trimming: 2 bases; junction bases outside the gene matches: 10. Germline CDR1 reads SNHLY; CDR2 reads FYNNEI. The length of the CDR3 is 17 residues. The CDR3 DNA follows: TGTGCCAGCAGCCGGGACAGGGGACGTGGGGCTGGAAACACCATATATTTT. Protein sequence: CASSRDRGRGAGNTIYF.

This clonotype was picked up many times. The junction departs from the called germline gene at one end, perhaps through a read error. The V and J genes are TRBV7-7 and TRBJ2-5; 8 bases match TRBD1. The length of the CDR3 is 15 residues. From germline, CDR1 is SSHAT and CDR2 FNYEAQ (reference sequence). In DNA form, the CDR3 reads TGTGCTAGCAGCTCCACAGGGGGAACCGAAGAGACCCAGTACTTC. Translated: CASSSTGGTEETQYF.

Only a few counts were recorded for this clonotype. This chain uses TRBV29-1 with TRBJ1-1; 9 bases map to TRBD1. The CDR3 is 15 amino acids. The V and J ends lost 3 bases and 0 bases, in that order; junction bases with no gene match: 5. In germline, CDR1 is SQVTM, CDR2 ANQGSEA. CDR3 sequence reads: CSVDMGQGMNTEAFF. CDR3 DNA: TGCAGCGTTGATATGGGACAGGGCATGAACACTGAAGCTTTCTTT. The whole variable domain, filled in from reference TRBV29-1 and TRBJ1-1, reads SAVISQKPSRDICQRGTSLTIQCQVDSQVTMMFWYRQQPGQSLTLIATANQGSEATYESGFVIDKFPISRPNLTFSTLTVSNMSPEDSSIYLCSVDMGQGMNTEAFFGQGTRLTVV.

This clonotype was counted many times. This sequence joins TRBV21-1 and TRBJ2-3; the table names TRBD2, a call not compared with the DNA. TRBV21-1 is marked as a pseudogene. The CDR3 covers 17 residues. The CDR3 reads CASSNREPPSPPDTQYF. The CDR3 bases are TGTGCCAGCAGCAACCGAGAACCTCCTAGTCCCCCAGATACGCAGTATTTT.

In its sample, this clonotype was seen a few times. Compared with germline, one end of the junction differs, possibly owing to a read error. The chain has TRBV20-1 and TRBJ2-7, with D unresolved. The CDR3 is made up of 12 amino acids. CDR1 is DFQATT, CDR2 SNEGSKA, per germline (reference sequence). The CDR3 spells CSATDGPYGQYF. In DNA, the CDR3 is TGCAGTGCTACCGATGGGCCCTACGGGCAGTACTTC.

V and J are TRBV6-2 or TRBV6-3 and TRBJ2-3; D is uncertain. V was trimmed by 5 bases and J by 2 bases, leaving 17 bases between them. Germline V CDR1 and CDR2: MNHEY, SVGEGT. CDR3 size: 16 residues. CDR3 in amino acids: CASSPIRAILTDTQYF. The CDR3, as DNA: TGTGCCAGCAGTCCTATAAGGGCTATCCTCACAGATACGCAGTATTTT.

This clonotype was counted only a few times. Its ends do not fully match the called genes, so a read error is possible. The chain links TRBV7-7 to TRBJ2-1, with D uncertain. The V gene's germline CDR1 is SSHAT and CDR2 FNYEAQ (reference sequence). The CDR3 covers 13 residues. CDR3 region: CASSLGNLNEQFF. The CDR3 DNA follows: TGTGCTAGCAGCCTGGGGAACCTCAATGAGCAGTTCTTC.

This clonotype was picked up many times. The V and J genes are TRBV18 and TRBJ1-6, with no clear D. The germline gives CDR1 KGHSH, CDR2 LQKENI. V lost 3 bases and J lost 1, with 7 bases in between. CDR3 length equals 15 residues. CDR3 amino acids: CASSPSGSYNSPLHF. CDR3 DNA sequence: TGTGCCAGCTCACCGTCCGGGTCCTATAATTCACCCCTCCACTTT. Variable domain in full (rest from reference TRBV18 and TRBJ1-6): NAGVMQNPRHLVRRRGQEARLRCSPMKGHSHVYWYRQLPEEGLKFMVYLQKENIIDESGMPKERFSAEFPKEGPSILRIQQVVRGDSAAYFCASSPSGSYNSPLHFGNGTRLTVT.

This clonotype was observed many times. This chain connects TRBV10-3 to TRBJ1-2; D is unresolved. V was cut by 5 bases and J by 6 bases, with 10 bases left in between. Germline lookup yields CDR1 ENHRY and CDR2 SYGVKD. CDR3 size: 12 residues. CDR3 sequence (DNA): TGTGCCATCAGTATACTTGGGGATGGCTACACCTTC. Translated: CAISILGDGYTF.

This clonotype has only a few counts. CDR3 coding DNA: TGTGCCAGCAGCCAAGGTTGGGAAAGTGAGCAGTTCTTC. Encoded protein: CASSQGWESEQFF. This chain connects TRBV14 to TRBJ2-1; D gene uncertain. V lost 1 base, J lost 9 bases, and 10 bases lay in between. The germline CDR1 and CDR2 sequences are SGHDN and FVKESK. CDR3 length: 13 amino acids. The entire variable domain, with the rest obtained from reference TRBV14 and TRBJ2-1, is as follows: EAGVTQFPSHSVIEKGQTVTLRCDPISGHDNLYWYRRVMGKEIKFLLHFVKESKQDESGMPNNRFLAERTGGTYSTLKVQPAELEDSGVYFCASSQGWESEQFFGPGTRLTVL.

V usage is TRBV7-2 and J usage is TRBJ2-5; TRBD2 aligns across 10 bases. CDR1 and CDR2 (germline): SGHTA, FQGNSA. The CDR3 is made up of 14 amino acids. V dropped 5 bases and J dropped 7; count of bases not matched to a gene: 7. CDR3 DNA sequence: TGTGCCAGCAGCCCGACTAGCGGGCTCGGGACCCAGTACTTC. It codes for CASSPTSGLGTQYF.

This clonotype was recorded many times. The chain recombines TRBV4-2 with TRBJ1-3; tentative D call: TRBD1 (5 bases). Germline CDR1 LGHNA, CDR2 YNFKEQ. This CDR3 region has 16 residues. Trimming removed 2 bases from V and 0 bases from J, with 11 bases in between. CDR3 sequence (DNA): TGTGCCAGCAGCCAATCGAACAGGCTCTCTGGAAACACCATATATTTT. It encodes CASSQSNRLSGNTIYF.

This rearrangement joins TRBV11-2 to TRBJ2-1, with D perhaps matching TRBD1 or TRBD2 (5 bases each). This CDR3 has 15 amino acids. CDR1 and CDR2 from the germline V gene are SGHAT and FQNNGV. Deletions cut 4 bases from V and 2 bases from J, with 12 bases between. The CDR3 DNA reads TGTGCCAGCAGCTCTGGGGACCTAACCTACAATGAGCAGTTCTTC. It codes for CASSSGDLTYNEQFF.

V gene TRBV28 combines with J gene TRBJ2-5; D is uncertain. V was clipped by 5 bases and J by 3 bases, with 7 bases between them. Germline values: CDR1 MDHEN, CDR2 SYDVKM. The CDR3 is 12 amino acids. The CDR3 loop reads CASSQAKETQYF. CDR3 in DNA: TGTGCCAGCAGTCAGGCTAAAGAGACCCAGTACTTC.

This clonotype was picked up many times. V is TRBV5-4 and J is TRBJ2-5; 8 bases are shared with TRBD2. This CDR3 is built from 15 residues. V shed 4 bases and J 5 bases; nucleotides not matched to a gene: 10. CDR1 is SGHNT, CDR2 YYREEE, per germline (reference sequence). CDR3 bases: TGTGCCAGCAGCGGCACCGGGACTAGGGGCGAGACCCAGTACTTC. It is translated as CASSGTGTRGETQYF.

In its sample, this clonotype was seen many times. The chain carries TRBV29-1 and TRBJ2-5, with D possibly matching TRBD1 (6 bases). The CDR3 is 14 residues long. V was shortened by 5 bases and J by 0 bases, with 13 bases between the two germline ends. The germline CDR1 and CDR2 sequences are SQVTM and ANQGSEA. CDR3 bases: TGCAGCGTTTTTACAGGGAACCACCAAGAGACCCAGTACTTC. It encodes CSVFTGNHQETQYF.